A single sample is the source of the 15 T cell receptor beta chains below, sequenced in a study of blood T cell repertoires in COVID-19. This table comes from immunoSEQ multiplex PCR, and its TCRdb copy is limited to in-frame clones, with some not included. The sample holds about 83,000 clones, more than 75% seen once. The sample consisted of peripheral blood. The receptor set was obtained from an elderly man with active or convalescent COVID-19.

This chain connects TRBV25-1 to TRBJ2-3, with D uncertain. The V end was cut by 4 bases, the J end by 6 bases, with 17 bases between. The CDR3 spans 15 residues. Germline loops: CDR1 MGHDK, CDR2 SYGVNS. The DNA of the CDR3 is TGTGCCAGCAGTGTCCCTCGCGGCAATGGGGATACGCAGTATTTT. It yields the protein CASSVPRGNGDTQYF.

The chain links TRBV6-5 to TRBJ1-1, with D maybe TRBD1 (5 bases). Germline V gene data show CDR1 as MNHEY and CDR2 as SVGAGI. Trimming stripped 6 bases from V and 5 bases from J, with 16 bases between. The CDR3 sequence is 14 residues long. CDR3 sequence: CASRGGGGWTEAFF. The CDR3 DNA reads TGTGCCAGCAGAGGCGGGGGTGGATGGACTGAAGCTTTCTTT.

The rearrangement links TRBV29-1 to TRBJ1-3; 10 positions match TRBD1. This CDR3 spans 14 amino acids. Trimming took 7 bases from V and 3 from J; bases not matched to a gene: 6. Germline CDR1 SQVTM, CDR2 ANQGSEA. The CDR3 here is CSAKGTGVGNTIYF. CDR3 nucleotides: TGCAGCGCCAAAGGGACAGGGGTTGGAAACACCATATATTTT.

This clone was seen only a few times. This chain connects TRBV20-1 to TRBJ1-5; D possibly corresponds to TRBD1 (6 bases). Germline V gene sequence: CDR1 DFQATT, CDR2 SNEGSKA (reference sequence). This CDR3 is 13 amino acids long. Between the trimmed V and J ends, which lost 5 bases and 3 bases, there was a span of 11 bases. CDR3 amino acids: CSAGDRPNQPQHF. In nucleotides, the CDR3 is TGCAGTGCTGGTGACAGGCCCAATCAGCCCCAGCATTTT.

This chain joins TRBV5-1 and TRBJ1-1; 10 bases line up with TRBD1. Germline V gene lookup returns CDR1 SGHRS and CDR2 YFSETQ. The junction had 6 bases not matched to a gene; V was cut back by 3 bases and J by 4 bases. This CDR3 contains 15 residues. The CDR3 coding sequence is TGCGCCAGCAGCTCGGCGGGACAGGGGTTCACTGAAGCTTTCTTT. This translates into CASSSAGQGFTEAFF. The full variable domain, rest sourced from reference TRBV5-1 and TRBJ1-1, is KAGVTQTPRYLIKTRGQQVTLSCSPISGHRSVSWYQQTPGQGLQFLFEYFSETQRNKGNFPGRFSGRQFSNSRSEMNVSTLELGDSALYLCASSSAGQGFTEAFFGQGTRLTVV.

V is TRBV12-3 or TRBV12-4 and J is TRBJ2-5; D is unclear. Trimming stripped 5 bases from V and 3 bases from J, with 4 bases between. The CDR3 is made up of 11 amino acids. The CDR3 nucleotides read TGTGCCAGCAGTACAGAAGAGACCCAGTACTTC. It yields the protein CASSTEETQYF.

V is TRBV24-1 and J is TRBJ2-7; 8 bases map to TRBD2. The V gene end was trimmed by 10 bases and the J gene end by 4 bases; junction bases not matched to a gene: 14. The CDR3 is 15 amino acids. In germline, CDR1 is KGHDR, CDR2 SFDVKD. The CDR3 nucleotides are TGTGCCACAATTCCAACTAGCGGTTCTACTTACGAGCAGTACGTC. Translating gives CATIPTSGSTYEQYV.

This sequence joins TRBV7-8 and TRBJ1-2, with TRBD1 matching over 12 bases. The CDR3 covers 17 residues. Germline V gene data show CDR1 as SGHVS and CDR2 as FQNEAQ. Unmatched junction bases numbered 14, after V lost 5 bases and J lost 7 bases. In DNA form, the CDR3 reads TGTGCCAGCAGCGGGACGGGACAGGGGGCTCGGAGTGGTGGCTACACCTTC. Protein: CASSGTGQGARSGGYTF.

The gene calls are TRBV2 and TRBJ2-7, with D tentatively TRBD2 (8 bases). Germline-derived CDR1 and CDR2 are SNHLY and FYNNEI. The CDR3 is 14 amino acids. V shed 7 bases and J shed 3 bases, with 16 bases lying between them. The CDR3 is CASTPGGGVYEQYV. The CDR3 DNA reads TGTGCCAGCACCCCGGGAGGGGGCGTCTACGAGCAGTACGTC.

This clone appeared once. The chain links TRBV19 to TRBJ2-1; TRBD1 aligns across 10 bases. The CDR3 runs 18 residues. V was pared by 3 bases and J by 3 bases, with 11 bases of the junction left unmatched. Germline CDR1 LNHDA, CDR2 SQIVND (reference sequence). As DNA, the CDR3 is TGTGCCAGTAGTATTACGACAGGGGGCCTGGGCCTCTACAATGAGCAGTTCTTC. This gives the protein CASSITTGGLGLYNEQFF. Based on the CDR3 plus reference TRBV19 and TRBJ2-1, the full variable domain is DGGITQSPKYLFRKEGQNVTLSCEQNLNHDAMYWYRQDPGQGLRLIYYSQIVNDFQKGDIAEGYSVSREKKESFPLTVTSAQKNPTAFYLCASSITTGGLGLYNEQFFGPGTRLTVL.

The rearrangement uses TRBV24-1 and TRBJ1-5; D unclear. The V gene lost 3 bases and the J gene lost 0 bases, with 11 bases spanning the gap. The CDR3 sequence is 16 residues long. Germline V gene lookup returns CDR1 KGHDR and CDR2 SFDVKD. The CDR3 nucleotides read TGTGCCACCAGTGATCCCGACACCGATAGCAATCAGCCCCAGCATTTT. The encoded protein is CATSDPDTDSNQPQHF.

The chain combines TRBV19 with TRBJ2-2; a possible D gene is TRBD1 (6 bases). Germline CDR1 LNHDA, CDR2 SQIVND (reference sequence). This CDR3 region has 16 residues. V was cut by 1 base and J by 6 bases, with 15 bases left in between. The CDR3 protein is CASSIGLGAVAGELFF. The CDR3 DNA reads TGTGCCAGTAGTATAGGCTTGGGGGCGGTTGCCGGGGAGCTGTTTTTT. Variable domain in full (rest from reference TRBV19 and TRBJ2-2): DGGITQSPKYLFRKEGQNVTLSCEQNLNHDAMYWYRQDPGQGLRLIYYSQIVNDFQKGDIAEGYSVSREKKESFPLTVTSAQKNPTAFYLCASSIGLGAVAGELFFGEGSRLTVL.

The chain carries TRBV7-8 and TRBJ1-6; no clear D. V lost 4 bases and J 13 bases, leaving 17 bases between the germline ends. The length of the CDR3 is 14 residues. Germline loops: CDR1 SGHVS, CDR2 FQNEAQ. Here the CDR3 DNA reads TGTGCCAGCAGCTCGGCGGCTAATCGGTCGCCCCTCCACTTT. Translating it yields CASSSAANRSPLHF.

This clone was seen once. V gene TRBV7-3 combines with J gene TRBJ2-3, with TRBD2 matching over 13 bases. The CDR3 is made up of 16 amino acids. Germline lookup yields CDR1 SGHTA and CDR2 FQGTGA. V lost 5 bases to trimming and J lost 6 bases; unmatched junction nucleotides: 8. The CDR3 loop reads CASSQGLAGAYDTQYF. The CDR3 DNA follows: TGTGCCAGCAGCCAAGGACTAGCGGGAGCATACGATACGCAGTATTTT. Full variable domain (remainder filled in from reference TRBV7-3 and TRBJ2-3): GAGVSQTPSNKVTEKGKYVELRCDPISGHTALYWYRQSLGQGPEFLIYFQGTGAADDSGLPNDRFFAVRPEGSVSTLKIQRTERGDSAVYLCASSQGLAGAYDTQYFGPGTRLTVL.

The chain joins TRBV7-9 to TRBJ2-5; the match to TRBD2 covers 7 bases. The junction had 10 bases not matched to a gene; V was cut back by 5 bases and J by 4 bases. Per the germline V gene, CDR1 is SEHNR and CDR2 is FQNEAQ (reference sequence). CDR3 length equals 15 residues. CDR3 loop: CASSPPGVAGETQYF. The CDR3 DNA is TGTGCCAGCAGCCCTCCCGGAGTAGCGGGAGAGACCCAGTACTTC.